The 28 T cell receptor beta chains below were found in one sample sequenced in a study of cytomegalovirus exposure and HLA in healthy donors. Amplification used 60 Vbeta primers and 13 Jbeta primers. This table comes from immunoSEQ multiplex PCR, and its TCRdb copy is limited to in-frame clones, with some not included. The sample holds 100,000 to 150,000 clones, 15% seen once. Sample: PBMCs. All receptors derive from a woman aged 18-29 years in good health and CMV-seronegative.

This clone was found a few times. The V call is TRBV5-1, the J call TRBJ1-1; 7 bases agree with TRBD1. The V segment lost 4 bases and the J segment 3 bases; nucleotides outside the gene matches: 12. The CDR3 totals 16 residues. Germline V gene data show CDR1 as SGHRS and CDR2 as YFSETQ. The CDR3 reads CASSTGQEGWDTEAFF. CDR3 sequence (DNA): TGCGCCAGCAGCACCGGACAGGAAGGGTGGGACACTGAAGCTTTCTTT.

This chain links TRBV30 with TRBJ1-1, with unresolved D. From germline, CDR1 is GTSNPN and CDR2 SVGIG (reference sequence). Trimming stripped 3 bases from V and 4 bases from J, with 12 bases between. The CDR3 length is 13 residues. In DNA, the CDR3 is TGTGCCTGGAGCCACACGGGAGGCACTGAAGCTTTCTTT. Protein product: CAWSHTGGTEAFF.

The chain employs TRBV30 and TRBJ1-5; D is unclear. The germline V gene encodes CDR1 GTSNPN and CDR2 SVGIG (reference sequence). CDR3 length equals 12 residues. Trimming pared 4 bases from V and 5 bases from J, leaving 9 bases between. The CDR3: CAWTKDYQPQHF. CDR3 sequence (DNA): TGTGCCTGGACTAAGGACTATCAGCCCCAGCATTTT.

This chain joins TRBV18 and TRBJ1-5, with TRBD1 matching over 12 bases. V shed 2 bases and J 5 bases; nucleotides not matched to a gene: 4. Germline CDR1 is KGHSH and CDR2 is LQKENI. The CDR3 extends over 16 amino acids. The CDR3 DNA is TGTGCCAGCTCACCAACCGGGACAGGGGGCTATCAGCCCCAGCATTTT. It translates to CASSPTGTGGYQPQHF.

The V gene is TRBV18, the J gene TRBJ2-1; 10 bases are a match to TRBD2. There are 13 residues in the CDR3. V lost 7 bases, J lost 8 bases, and 5 bases stayed unmatched. The V gene's germline CDR1 is KGHSH and CDR2 LQKENI. CDR3 nucleotide sequence: TGTGCCAGCTTCCCTAGCGGGGGCTATGAGCAGTTCTTC. As protein: CASFPSGGYEQFF. Full variable domain (rest looked up from reference TRBV18 and TRBJ2-1): NAGVMQNPRHLVRRRGQEARLRCSPMKGHSHVYWYRQLPEEGLKFMVYLQKENIIDESGMPKERFSAEFPKEGPSILRIQQVVRGDSAAYFCASFPSGGYEQFFGPGTRLTVL.

The chain uses TRBV30 and TRBJ1-5; D gene unclear. Trimming shortened V by 0 bases and J by 5 bases, and 14 bases separated the two germline ends. In germline, CDR1 is GTSNPN, CDR2 SVGIG (reference sequence). This CDR3 region has 15 residues. The CDR3 loop is CAWSVNGLGDQPQHF. The CDR3 coding sequence is TGTGCCTGGAGTGTAAACGGCCTCGGGGATCAGCCCCAGCATTTT.

Only a few counts were recorded for this clone. This rearrangement joins TRBV29-1 to TRBJ1-1; the D gene is possibly TRBD1 (5 bases). Germline V gene lookup returns CDR1 SQVTM and CDR2 ANQGSEA. V lost 4 bases and J 0 bases, leaving 18 bases between the germline ends. The CDR3 contains 16 residues. Here the CDR3 reads CSVAFLGRGMNTEAFF. The CDR3 nucleotides read TGCAGCGTTGCATTCCTGGGGCGGGGGATGAACACTGAAGCTTTCTTT. Supplemented by reference TRBV29-1 and TRBJ1-1, the full variable domain reads SAVISQKPSRDICQRGTSLTIQCQVDSQVTMMFWYRQQPGQSLTLIATANQGSEATYESGFVIDKFPISRPNLTFSTLTVSNMSPEDSSIYLCSVAFLGRGMNTEAFFGQGTRLTVV.

This clone was counted between two and nine times. The V and J genes are TRBV15 and TRBJ2-4; the match to TRBD1 covers 9 bases. Germline CDR1 and CDR2: LNHNV and YYDKDF (reference sequence). This CDR3 spans 16 amino acids. V trimming: 7 bases; J trimming: 6 bases; junction bases outside the gene matches: 13. CDR3 bases: TGTGCCACCACGAGAAAACCCGGGGGACAGGGAAACATTCAGTACTTC. It specifies CATTRKPGGQGNIQYF.

The chain combines TRBV5-6 with TRBJ2-7; D unclear. Germline CDR1 SGHDT, CDR2 YYEEEE. The CDR3 covers 15 residues. Between the trimmed V and J ends, which lost 0 bases and 3 bases, there was a span of 13 bases. CDR3 sequence reads: CASSLARPAVYEQYF. The DNA of the CDR3 is TGTGCCAGCAGCTTGGCTCGACCCGCGGTCTACGAGCAGTACTTC.

The genes are TRBV2 and TRBJ1-5; 9 bases align to TRBD1. J was trimmed by 6 bases and V by 3 bases; bases with no gene match: 9. The CDR3 extends over 16 amino acids. Germline V gives CDR1 SNHLY, CDR2 FYNNEI. The CDR3 nucleotides are TGTGCCAGCAGTGACCACCGGACAGGGGACGGTCAGCCCCAGCATTTT. This codes for CASSDHRTGDGQPQHF.

The table lists this clone with a few counts. V gene TRBV5-1 combines with J gene TRBJ1-1; TRBD1 matches 9 bases. The CDR3 is made up of 17 amino acids. Germline lookup yields CDR1 SGHRS and CDR2 YFSETQ. The trim removed 0 bases at V and 0 bases at J, leaving 6 bases unmatched. DNA for the CDR3: TGCGCCAGCAGCTTGGCCTCCGGGACAGGGATGAACACTGAAGCTTTCTTT. This gives the protein CASSLASGTGMNTEAFF.

The gene calls are TRBV19 and TRBJ1-1, with 10 nucleotides matching TRBD1. Germline lookup yields CDR1 LNHDA and CDR2 SQIVND (reference sequence). After removal of 2 bases from V and 3 bases from J, the junction contained 9 bases not matched to a gene. There are 17 residues in the CDR3. CDR3 loop: CASSIFFRTGGDTEAFF. The CDR3, as DNA: TGTGCCAGTAGTATATTCTTTCGGACAGGGGGGGACACTGAAGCTTTCTTT. Full variable domain (missing parts from reference TRBV19 and TRBJ1-1): DGGITQSPKYLFRKEGQNVTLSCEQNLNHDAMYWYRQDPGQGLRLIYYSQIVNDFQKGDIAEGYSVSREKKESFPLTVTSAQKNPTAFYLCASSIFFRTGGDTEAFFGQGTRLTVV.

This clone has only a few counts. This rearrangement joins TRBV7-9 to TRBJ2-3; no clear D. The germline CDR1 and CDR2 sequences are SEHNR and FQNEAQ (reference sequence). The CDR3 consists of 13 residues. Deletions cut 3 bases from V and 0 bases from J, with 4 bases between. The CDR3 bases are TGTGCCAGCAGCTTCGGTAGCACAGATACGCAGTATTTT. It encodes CASSFGSTDTQYF.

The chain couples TRBV25-1 to TRBJ1-3, with 7 bases aligning to TRBD1. V shed 8 bases and J 0 bases; nucleotides not matched to a gene: 4. This CDR3 comprises 14 residues. Germline V CDR1 and CDR2: MGHDK, SYGVNS. CDR3: CASGSGGSGNTIYF. The CDR3 region has the DNA TGTGCCAGCGGCTCAGGGGGCTCTGGAAACACCATATATTTT.

This clone was counted a few times. This chain uses TRBV5-1 with TRBJ2-7; 9 nucleotides agree with TRBD1. The germline V gene encodes CDR1 SGHRS and CDR2 YFSETQ. This CDR3 has 14 amino acids. After removal of 0 bases from V and 4 bases from J, the junction contained 2 bases not matched to a gene. CDR3 nucleotides: TGCGCCAGCAGCTTGGCCGGGACAGGGTACGAGCAGTACTTC. It codes for CASSLAGTGYEQYF.

This clone was seen more than once but under ten times. The chain recombines TRBV7-8 with TRBJ2-1, with D uncertain. Germline V gene lookup returns CDR1 SGHVS and CDR2 FQNEAQ. The length of the CDR3 is 13 residues. Trimming pared 3 bases from V and 5 bases from J, leaving 8 bases between. CDR3 coding DNA: TGTGCCAGCAGCTTTAGCAGTAACAATGAGCAGTTCTTC. This gives the protein CASSFSSNNEQFF. The full variable domain, with the rest looked up from reference TRBV7-8 and TRBJ2-1, is GAGVSQSPRYKVAKRGQDVALRCDPISGHVSLFWYQQALGQGPEFLTYFQNEAQLDKSGLPSDRFFAERPEGSVSTLKIQRTQQEDSAVYLCASSFSSNNEQFFGPGTRLTVL.

This rearrangement joins TRBV28 to TRBJ1-5; 8 nucleotides align to TRBD1. CDR3 length equals 15 residues. Germline V CDR1 and CDR2: MDHEN, SYDVKM. Unmatched junction bases numbered 5, after V lost 5 bases and J lost 2 bases. CDR3: CASSPTGDRNQPQHF. The DNA for the CDR3 is TGTGCCAGCAGTCCGACAGGGGATCGCAATCAGCCCCAGCATTTT.

The chain joins TRBV5-4 to TRBJ1-1, with 8 bases that match TRBD1. Trimming removed 0 bases from V and 0 bases from J; junction bases left unmatched: 4. Per germline, CDR1 SGHNT and CDR2 YYREEE (reference sequence). This CDR3 contains 16 residues. The CDR3, as DNA: TGTGCCAGCAGCTTGGGGCAGGGGGCTATGAACACTGAAGCTTTCTTT. Protein product: CASSLGQGAMNTEAFF.

The J gene is TRBJ2-1, the V gene TRBV2, with 11 positions matching TRBD2. Germline V lookup: CDR1 SNHLY, CDR2 FYNNEI. The CDR3 has 15 amino acids. V shed 6 bases and J 8 bases; nucleotides not matched to a gene: 9. The CDR3: CASRPTTSGIYEQFF. The CDR3, as DNA: TGTGCCAGCAGGCCCACGACTAGCGGGATATATGAGCAGTTCTTC.

The rearrangement uses TRBV19 and TRBJ1-5, with 10 nucleotides matching TRBD1. Germline CDR1 LNHDA, CDR2 SQIVND (reference sequence). The CDR3 extends over 15 amino acids. V shed 0 bases and J 7 bases; nucleotides not matched to a gene: 3. This CDR3 is CASSIEGTGVQPQHF. The CDR3 DNA follows: TGTGCCAGTAGTATAGAGGGGACAGGGGTCCAGCCCCAGCATTTT. The full variable domain, completed using reference TRBV19 and TRBJ1-5, is DGGITQSPKYLFRKEGQNVTLSCEQNLNHDAMYWYRQDPGQGLRLIYYSQIVNDFQKGDIAEGYSVSREKKESFPLTVTSAQKNPTAFYLCASSIEGTGVQPQHFGDGTRLSIL.

This clone was seen a handful of times. The CDR3 protein is CATHNQGQGVRQPQHF. The CDR3 DNA is TGTGCCACTCATAATCAAGGACAGGGCGTGAGACAGCCCCAGCATTTT. The chain has TRBV19 and TRBJ1-5; 8 nucleotides align to TRBD1. Trimming took 10 bases from V and 7 from J; bases not matched to a gene: 18. CDR3 size: 16 residues. The germline CDR1 and CDR2 sequences are LNHDA and SQIVND (reference sequence).

This clone came up a few times. V is TRBV19 and J is TRBJ2-7; D is unclear. This CDR3 spans 11 amino acids. Trimming removed 6 bases from V and 2 bases from J, with 5 bases in between. Looked up from germline, CDR1 is LNHDA and CDR2 is SQIVND (reference sequence). The CDR3 bases are TGTGCCAGTAGCCAGGCCTACGAGCAGTACTTC. Encoded protein: CASSQAYEQYF. The full variable domain, with the rest looked up from reference TRBV19 and TRBJ2-7, is DGGITQSPKYLFRKEGQNVTLSCEQNLNHDAMYWYRQDPGQGLRLIYYSQIVNDFQKGDIAEGYSVSREKKESFPLTVTSAQKNPTAFYLCASSQAYEQYFGPGTRLTVT.

This sequence joins TRBV5-6 and TRBJ2-1; unclear D gene. The germline V gene encodes CDR1 SGHDT and CDR2 YYEEEE. The V and J ends lost 2 bases and 5 bases respectively, with 2 bases between them. CDR3 length: 11 residues. CDR3 sequence: CASSFNNEQFF. CDR3 in DNA: TGTGCCAGCAGCTTTAACAATGAGCAGTTCTTC.

The chain recombines TRBV15 with TRBJ2-2; 9 nucleotides match TRBD2. Germline V gene lookup returns CDR1 LNHNV and CDR2 YYDKDF (reference sequence). Germline trimming cut 5 bases from V and 6 bases from J; bases unmatched to any gene: 4. This CDR3 is 14 amino acids long. CDR3 DNA: TGTGCCACCAGCCCGCGACTAGCGGCCGGGGAGCTGTTTTTT. Protein sequence: CATSPRLAAGELFF.

This rearrangement joins TRBV29-1 to TRBJ2-7, with 7 bases matching TRBD1. The V segment lost 4 bases and the J segment 6 bases; nucleotides outside the gene matches: 9. In germline, CDR1 is SQVTM, CDR2 ANQGSEA. The length of the CDR3 is 13 residues. CDR3 sequence reads: CSVAQGDSGEQYF. In DNA, the CDR3 is TGCAGCGTTGCGCAGGGGGATTCGGGCGAGCAGTACTTC.

This clone was observed many times. The V gene is TRBV9, the J gene TRBJ2-7; tentative D call: TRBD1 (6 bases). The CDR3 covers 15 residues. Trimming took 0 bases from V and 5 from J, leaving 15 bases between them. Germline CDR1 is SGDLS and CDR2 is YYNGEE. Here the CDR3 DNA reads TGTGCCAGCAGCGTAGCTAGTGGAGAGGGGGACGAGCAGTACTTC. It yields the protein CASSVASGEGDEQYF. Complete variable domain (other parts from reference TRBV9 and TRBJ2-7): DSGVTQTPKHLITATGQRVTLRCSPRSGDLSVYWYQQSLDQGLQFLIQYYNGEERAKGNILERFSAQQFPDLHSELNLSSLELGDSALYFCASSVASGEGDEQYFGPGTRLTVT.

The chain has TRBV28 and TRBJ1-2; TRBD1 is a possible D gene (6 bases). The V and J ends lost 2 bases and 0 bases respectively, with 10 bases between them. The V gene's germline CDR1 is MDHEN and CDR2 SYDVKM. The length of the CDR3 is 15 residues. The CDR3 loop reads CASSLSQGSNYGYTF. As DNA, the CDR3 is TGTGCCAGCAGTTTAAGTCAGGGGTCTAACTATGGCTACACCTTC.

This chain uses TRBV28 with TRBJ1-2; D is unresolved. The CDR3 consists of 13 residues. Trimming stripped 9 bases from V and 3 bases from J, with 14 bases between. The germline V gene has CDR1 MDHEN and CDR2 SYDVKM. As DNA, the CDR3 is TGTGCCAGTACCCCCGGGATAGACTATGGCTACACCTTC. Its protein is CASTPGIDYGYTF.